This TCR beta chain derives from a study of blood T cell repertoires in COVID-19. Overall study context: Sources were T cells, B-cell-depleted T cells, or PBMCs; the material itself was cDNA or gDNA.

Participants came from some 23 US areas, aged roughly 18 to 100 years. Grouping used clinical history reported by participants in a survey and questionnaire. Libraries were prepared by immunoSEQ multiplex PCR; TCRdb keeps only in-frame clonotypes and omits some of them. This table has just over 300,000 clones, around 86% appearing once. The clonotype originates from a man younger than 45 who had recovered from COVID-19. What was sequenced was PBMCs or T cells enriched from blood (not recorded which).

The CDR3: CARKAGGRNTEAFF. In DNA form, the CDR3 reads TGTGCCAGAAAGGCAGGGGGTAGGAACACTGAAGCTTTCTTT. V is TRBV30 and J is TRBJ1-1; 7 nucleotides match TRBD1. CDR3 length equals 14 residues. The ends lost 8 bases at V and 1 base at J; junction bases unmatched: 10. Germline-derived CDR1 and CDR2 are GTSNPN and SVGIG (reference sequence).